The clone carrying this TCR beta chain was counted ten times or more. Alpha- and beta-chain coverage of first-strand cDNA came from TRAV- and TRBV-specific primers. Amplification of TCRs used a constant-region primer and V-primer adapter for 20 PCR cycles. A single record per CDR3 protein comes from TCRdb applying MiXCR to the reads. The sample carries tens of thousands of distinct CDR3 sequences, 20% to 25% recorded once. Regarding time point: after trial treatment. The treatment: LDRT plus nivolumab, ipilimumab, low-dose cyclophosphamide and aspirin (RACIN trial). The sample comes from a study of low-dose radiotherapy and immunotherapy resistance in tumors. Looked up from germline, CDR1 is LGHDT and CDR2 is YNNKEL (reference sequence). V dropped 3 bases and J dropped 4; count of bases not matched to a gene: 6. This CDR3 spans 17 amino acids.

The source is a female donor with ovarian cancer. The chain has TRBV3-1 and TRBJ2-1, with 13 bases identical to TRBD2. The source was PBMCs, collected after low-dose radiotherapy plus immunotherapy. CDR3 nucleotides: TGTGCCAGCAGCCACCAAAAACTAGCGGGAGGGTACAATGAGCAGTTCTTC. This encodes CASSHQKLAGGYNEQFF.